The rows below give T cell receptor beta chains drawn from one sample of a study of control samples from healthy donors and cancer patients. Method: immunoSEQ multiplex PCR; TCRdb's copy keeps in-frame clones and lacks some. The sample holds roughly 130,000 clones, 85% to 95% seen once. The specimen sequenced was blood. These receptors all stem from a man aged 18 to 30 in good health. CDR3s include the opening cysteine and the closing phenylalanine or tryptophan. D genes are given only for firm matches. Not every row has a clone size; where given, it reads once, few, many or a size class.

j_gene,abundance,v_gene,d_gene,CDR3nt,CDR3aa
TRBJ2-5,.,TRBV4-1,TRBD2,TGCGCCAGCAGCCAAGATGTGGCTAGCGGGGCCCTCCAAGAGACCCAGTACTTC,CASSQDVASGALQETQYF
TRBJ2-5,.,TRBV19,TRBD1,TGTGCCAGTAGTATAGGACAGGGTTTTAGTGCCCAGTACTTC,CASSIGQGFSAQYF
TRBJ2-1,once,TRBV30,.,TGTGCCTGGAGTAGAGGGAAATGGGAGCAGTTCTTC,CAWSRGKWEQFF
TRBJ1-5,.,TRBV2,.,TGTGCCAGCAGTGAGGGGTGGGCTAATCAGCCCCAGCATTTT,CASSEGWANQPQHF
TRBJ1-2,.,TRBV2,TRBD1,TGTGCCAGCAGGAGACAGGGTCCCTATGGCTACACCTTC,CASRRQGPYGYTF
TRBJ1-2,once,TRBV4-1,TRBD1,TGCGCCAGCAGCCACCCGACAGGGCGTCCCCTTTCCCCCTATGGCTACACCTTC,CASSHPTGRPLSPYGYTF
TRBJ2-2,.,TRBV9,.,TGTGCCAGCAGCGTAGACATCTTTAACACCGGGGAGCTGTTTTTT,CASSVDIFNTGELFF
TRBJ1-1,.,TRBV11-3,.,TGTGCCAGCAGCTTAGGCGCAGGGCATAACACTGAAGCTTTCTTT,CASSLGAGHNTEAFF
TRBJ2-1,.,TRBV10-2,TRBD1,TGCGCCAGCGAGGGACAGGGGGGCGATGAGCAGTTCTTC,CASEGQGGDEQFF
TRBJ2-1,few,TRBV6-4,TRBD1,TGTGCCAGCAGTGACGATGGGGACAGGGTAACCGATGAGCAGTTCTTC,CASSDDGDRVTDEQFF
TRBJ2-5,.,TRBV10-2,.,TGCGCCAGCAGCCCGGGGGAGACCCAGTACTTC,CASSPGETQYF
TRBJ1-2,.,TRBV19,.,TGTGCCAGTAGGGGGCAGGACTTCTATGGCCACACCTTC,CASRGQDFYGHTF